This is a list of T cell receptor beta chains from one sample in a study of shared clonotypes between healthy human individuals. Produced via immunoSEQ multiplex PCR; TCRdb's table is partial and in-frame only. The sample lists about 2.3 million clones, about 92% seen once, with approximately 0.4% in the top ten. Sequencing used naive CD4+ T cells from PBMCs. The source is a man between 18 and 29 years old in good health. Some clones in this sample may be carry-over from other donors' samples. CDR3s include the opening cysteine and the closing phenylalanine or tryptophan. Each record gives: clone size, D gene, V gene, J gene, CDR3 protein, CDR3 DNA. The D gene is left open where the match is weak. The size of a clone is reported for some rows only, either as once, few or many, or as a class for expanded clones.

.,TRBD1,TRBV5-1,TRBJ1-4,CASSQGQLNEKLFF,TGCGCCAGCAGCCAGGGACAGTTAAATGAAAAACTGTTTTTT
.,TRBD1,TRBV7-9,TRBJ2-3,CASSKDRGPDTQYF,TGTGCCAGCAGCAAAGACAGGGGGCCAGATACGCAGTATTTT
.,.,TRBV19,TRBJ2-5,CASSITGTETQYF,TGTGCCAGTAGTATAACAGGGACGGAGACCCAGTACTTC
.,.,TRBV7-6,TRBJ1-5,CASSLGLNQPQHF,TGTGCCAGCAGCTTAGGTTTAAATCAGCCCCAGCATTTT
.,.,TRBV5-1,TRBJ1-1,CASSARTVNTEAFF,TGCGCCAGCAGCGCTCGCACGGTGAACACTGAAGCTTTCTTT
.,TRBD1,TRBV28,TRBJ1-5,CASSPDRGNQPQHF,TGTGCCAGCTCCCCGGACAGGGGAAATCAGCCCCAGCATTTT
.,.,TRBV7-8,TRBJ2-1,CASSLDTAGPGDEQFF,TGTGCCAGCAGCTTAGATACAGCGGGGCCAGGGGATGAGCAGTTCTTC
once,.,TRBV4-3,TRBJ1-3,CASSQDRKYRSGNTIYF,TGCGCCAGCAGCCAAGACAGAAAGTACCGCTCTGGAAACACCATATATTTT
.,TRBD1,TRBV11-2,TRBJ1-4,CASSLGTGDFNEKLFF,TGTGCCAGCAGCTTAGGGACAGGGGACTTTAATGAAAAACTGTTTTTT
.,.,TRBV27,TRBJ2-1,CASSFGGSYNEQFF,TGTGCCAGCAGTTTCGGCGGAAGCTACAATGAGCAGTTCTTC
once,TRBD2,TRBV7-9,TRBJ2-1,CASSTRLAGYNEQFF,TGTGCCAGCAGCACGCGACTAGCGGGATACAATGAGCAGTTCTTC
once,TRBD1,TRBV10-3,TRBJ1-3,CAIRTGTGGKNTIYF,TGTGCCATCAGGACCGGGACAGGGGGTAAAAACACCATATATTTT
.,.,TRBV7-2,TRBJ2-7,CASSLGSGLTYEQYF,TGTGCCAGCAGCCTAGGGAGCGGGTTAACCTACGAGCAGTACTTC
.,.,TRBV15,TRBJ1-5,CATSRTDQPQHF,TGTGCCACCAGCAGGACGGATCAGCCCCAGCATTTT
.,TRBD1,TRBV7-9,TRBJ2-6,CASSGTGAGANVLTF,TGTGCCAGCAGCGGGACAGGGGCGGGGGCCAACGTCCTGACTTTC
.,.,TRBV9,TRBJ2-1,CASSVSGLPYNEQFF,TGTGCCAGCAGCGTATCAGGGCTCCCCTACAATGAGCAGTTCTTC
.,TRBD2,TRBV7-3,TRBJ2-3,CASSLTRGAADTQYF,TGTGCCAGCAGCTTAACGCGGGGGGCCGCAGATACGCAGTATTTT
.,.,TRBV5-4,TRBJ2-3,CASSLVASGGKDTQYF,TGTGCCAGCAGCTTGGTGGCCAGCGGAGGGAAGGATACGCAGTATTTT
.,.,TRBV5-4,TRBJ2-7,CASRDFGDAYEQYF,TGTGCCAGCAGGGACTTCGGCGACGCCTACGAGCAGTACTTC
.,TRBD2,TRBV18,TRBJ2-1,CASSPLKAGVTHNEQFF,TGTGCCAGCTCACCACTGAAGGCGGGAGTGACGCACAATGAGCAGTTCTTC
once,TRBD1,TRBV7-2,TRBJ1-1,CASSLGRDSEAFF,TGTGCCAGCAGCTTAGGCCGGGACAGTGAAGCTTTCTTT
.,TRBD1,TRBV5-1,TRBJ2-2,CASSLRQGGTGELFF,TGCGCCAGCAGCCTAAGACAGGGTGGTACCGGGGAGCTGTTTTTT
.,TRBD1,TRBV5-1,TRBJ2-7,CASTGTAPYEQYF,TGCGCCAGCACTGGGACAGCCCCCTACGAGCAGTACTTC
.,.,TRBV7-9,TRBJ1-6,CASSLLSGMNSPLHF,TGTGCCAGCAGCTTACTTTCCGGCATGAATTCACCCCTCCACTTT
once,TRBD1,TRBV28,TRBJ2-1,CASTQLGQGYEQFF,TGTGCCAGCACCCAACTCGGACAGGGATATGAGCAGTTCTTC
.,TRBD1,TRBV7-9,TRBJ2-1,CASSSGQGAHNEQFF,TGTGCCAGCAGCTCCGGACAGGGGGCGCACAATGAGCAGTTCTTC
.,.,TRBV5-7,TRBJ1-6,CASSSAGTYDHNSPLHF,TGTGCCAGCAGCTCTGCCGGGACCTACGACCATAATTCACCCCTCCACTTT
.,TRBD2,TRBV5-1,TRBJ2-5,CASSLGLAGGPGETQYF,TGCGCCAGCAGCTTGGGACTAGCGGGAGGGCCCGGGGAGACCCAGTACTTC
.,TRBD1,TRBV5-1,TRBJ2-5,CASSLVGQGVGKTQYF,TGCGCCAGCAGCTTAGTGGGACAGGGGGTTGGGAAGACCCAGTACTTC
.,.,TRBV6-1,TRBJ1-2,CASSLTANYGYTF,TGTGCCAGCAGTCTGACAGCCAACTATGGCTACACCTTC
few,.,TRBV5-6,TRBJ1-3,CASSSRDSGNTIYF,TGTGCCAGCAGCTCCAGGGACTCTGGAAACACCATATATTTT
once,TRBD2,TRBV7-6,TRBJ2-1,CASSIGTSGSSYNEQFF,TGTGCCAGCAGCATCGGGACTAGCGGGAGCTCCTACAATGAGCAGTTCTTC
.,TRBD2,TRBV6-1,TRBJ2-2,CASSIGLAGTGELFF,TGTGCCAGCAGTATAGGACTAGCGGGCACCGGGGAGCTGTTTTTT
.,TRBD1,TRBV4-1,TRBJ1-1,CASSQIQGDVAFF,TGCGCCAGCAGCCAGATTCAGGGGGACGTGGCTTTCTTT
.,TRBD1,TRBV15,TRBJ2-7,CATSRDKGTGAFEQYF,TGTGCCACCAGCAGAGATAAAGGGACAGGGGCCTTCGAGCAGTACTTC
.,.,TRBV4-1,TRBJ2-6,CASSQRVDRPSGANVLTF,TGCGCCAGCAGCCAAAGGGTAGACAGGCCCTCTGGGGCCAACGTCCTGACTTTC
.,.,TRBV5-1,TRBJ2-4,CASSLVEGKNIQYF,TGCGCCAGCAGCTTGGTTGAGGGCAAAAACATTCAGTACTTC
.,.,TRBV15,TRBJ2-7,CATSRDRIGRGYEQYF,TGTGCCACCAGCAGAGATAGAATCGGCAGGGGCTACGAGCAGTACTTC
.,.,TRBV15,TRBJ1-1,CATSTQGGRAFF,TGTGCCACCAGCACCCAGGGAGGGAGGGCTTTCTTT
.,.,TRBV2,TRBJ2-3,CASNIFQGSGDTQYF,TGTGCCAGCAACATTTTTCAGGGGTCAGGAGATACGCAGTATTTT
.,.,TRBV5-1,TRBJ2-3,CASSLDWATDTQYF,TGCGCCAGCAGCTTGGATTGGGCCACAGATACGCAGTATTTT
.,TRBD1,TRBV5-1,TRBJ1-1,CASSTTGGNTEAFF,TGCGCCAGCAGCACGACAGGGGGCAACACTGAAGCTTTCTTT
.,.,TRBV6-1,TRBJ2-6,CASSERWSGANVLTF,TGTGCCAGCAGTGAGAGGTGGTCTGGGGCCAACGTCCTGACTTTC
.,TRBD1,TRBV5-1,TRBJ1-1,CASSLPTGSGTEAFF,TGCGCCAGCAGCCTTCCGACAGGGTCGGGCACTGAAGCTTTCTTT
.,.,TRBV11-3,TRBJ2-3,CASSLGGSTDTQYF,TGTGCCAGCAGCTTAGGCGGAAGCACAGATACGCAGTATTTT
.,.,TRBV5-4,TRBJ1-2,CASSLRTANYGYTF,TGTGCCAGCAGCTTGCGGACAGCTAACTATGGCTACACCTTC
.,.,TRBV28,TRBJ1-4,CASSFYDPDNEKLFF,TGTGCCAGCAGTTTCTATGACCCGGATAATGAAAAACTGTTTTTT
.,.,TRBV7-9,TRBJ2-7,CASSTLWTGRENEQYF,TGTGCCAGCAGCACTCTATGGACAGGGAGGGAGAACGAGCAGTACTTC
.,.,TRBV28,TRBJ1-3,CASSSPDSSGNTIYF,TGTGCCAGCAGTTCCCCGGACAGCTCTGGAAACACCATATATTTT